This T cell receptor (beta chain) was sequenced in a study of beta chain features in type 1 diabetes. Findings and limits, study-wide: The question left open here concerned HLA type influencing TCRB rearrangement. A moderate, significant TCRB CDR3 shortening appeared in type 1 diabetes across four CD4+ subsets.

The study reverse transcribed the entire isolated RNA, so it sequenced expressed TCRB transcripts. Clones were read by immunoSEQ multiplex PCR, and TCRdb kept only the in-frame ones, dropping some. The sample has fewer than 900,000 clones, 15% to 20% seen once. V lost 4 bases to trimming and J lost 2 bases, with 18 bases between them. The CDR3 extends over 16 amino acids. In germline, CDR1 is SGHDT, CDR2 YYEEEE. In the case of this clone: What it recognizes is unknown.

The sequenced material came from naive CD4+ T cells from blood. The chain links TRBV5-6 to TRBJ1-2, with D unclear. The receptor's source is a woman in her late teens or twenties in good health. The CDR3 DNA sequence: TGTGCCAGCAGCATACCCGGCTGGACGGTAAACTATGGCTACACCTTC. Amino acid sequence: CASSIPGWTVNYGYTF.